The 9 T cell receptor beta chains given below trace back to one sample, sequenced in a study of blood T cell repertoires in COVID-19. Method: immunoSEQ multiplex PCR; TCRdb's copy keeps in-frame clones and lacks some. The table shows 170,000 or so clones, with about four fifths occurring only once. Sequencing used peripheral blood. Source of these receptors: a man between 18 and 35 years old with active or convalescent COVID-19.

This clone was detected once. The genes are TRBV3-1 (or the pseudogene TRBV3-2) and TRBJ2-3, with 12 bases that match TRBD2. Germline-derived CDR1 and CDR2 are LGHDT and YNNKEL (reference sequence). The CDR3 covers 15 residues. J was trimmed by 5 bases and V by 6 bases; bases with no gene match: 6. The CDR3 reads CASSGTSGFLDTQYF. CDR3 in DNA: TGTGCCAGCAGTGGGACTAGCGGGTTCCTAGATACGCAGTATTTT.

J is TRBJ2-5 and V is TRBV6-2 or TRBV6-3; the D gene is possibly TRBD2 (5 bases). V shed 0 bases and J shed 3 bases, with 8 bases lying between them. The CDR3 loop spans 14 amino acids. Germline V gene lookup returns CDR1 MNHEY and CDR2 SVGEGT. The CDR3: CASSYSRLKETQYF. The CDR3 nucleotides are TGTGCCAGCAGTTACTCGAGACTAAAAGAGACCCAGTACTTC.

This clone has only a few counts. The genes are TRBV4-1 and TRBJ2-1, with TRBD1 matching over 9 bases. Germline CDR1 is MGHRA and CDR2 is YSYEKL. Unmatched junction bases numbered 12, after V lost 2 bases and J lost 4 bases. This CDR3 spans 18 amino acids. The DNA of the CDR3 is TGCGCCAGCAGCCAACTCCTCGGAGGGACAGGGATTTACAATGAGCAGTTCTTC. Its protein is CASSQLLGGTGIYNEQFF.

The J gene is TRBJ2-3, the V gene TRBV7-9, with 8 bases lining up with TRBD2. This CDR3 contains 14 residues. J gave up 5 bases and V 5 bases, and 6 bases lay outside the gene matches. In germline, CDR1 is SEHNR, CDR2 FQNEAQ (reference sequence). The CDR3 region is CASSLSGGIDTQYF. CDR3 DNA sequence: TGTGCCAGCAGCCTGTCGGGGGGGATAGATACGCAGTATTTT. Complete variable domain (other parts from reference TRBV7-9 and TRBJ2-3): DTGVSQNPRHKITKRGQNVTFRCDPISEHNRLYWYRQTLGQGPEFLTYFQNEAQLEKSRLLSDRFSAERPKGSFSTLEIQRTEQGDSAMYLCASSLSGGIDTQYFGPGTRLTVL.

J is TRBJ2-3 and V is TRBV5-1; possible D gene TRBD2, 7 bases. Germline V gene data show CDR1 as SGHRS and CDR2 as YFSETQ. This CDR3 has 15 residues. V lost 5 bases and J lost 5, with 18 bases in between. The CDR3: CASRNGPGGEDTQYF. The CDR3 DNA follows: TGCGCCAGCAGGAACGGGCCGGGGGGCGAAGATACGCAGTATTTT.

This chain joins TRBV5-1 and TRBJ2-7; weak D call: TRBD2 (6 bases). The CDR3 has 13 amino acids. With 2 bases removed from V and 3 bases from J, the gap between germline ends came to 9 bases. CDR1 and CDR2 (germline): SGHRS, YFSETQ. In DNA form, the CDR3 reads TGCGCCAGCAGCTTTCAGGGAGGCTACGAGCAGTACTTC. Its translation is CASSFQGGYEQYF.

The chain recombines TRBV27 with TRBJ1-6, with 7 bases matching TRBD1. Per the germline V gene, CDR1 is MNHEY and CDR2 is SMNVEV (reference sequence). V dropped 6 bases and J dropped 7; count of bases not matched to a gene: 6. CDR3 size: 14 residues. CDR3 residues: CASSRTGSNSPLHF. The CDR3 DNA reads as TGTGCCAGCAGCCGGACAGGATCAAATTCACCCCTCCACTTT.

The rearrangement links TRBV27 to TRBJ2-3; D is undetermined. CDR3 size: 15 residues. In germline, CDR1 is MNHEY, CDR2 SMNVEV (reference sequence). V lost 3 bases and J lost 2, with 12 bases in between. The CDR3, as DNA: TGTGCCAGCAGTTTGGAGTCGGAACCCACAGATACGCAGTATTTT. Amino acids: CASSLESEPTDTQYF.

This rearrangement joins TRBV4-1 to TRBJ2-1; the D gene is possibly TRBD2 (5 bases). The V end was cut by 1 base, the J end by 7 bases, with 17 bases between. The CDR3 length is 16 residues. CDR1 and CDR2 (germline): MGHRA, YSYEKL. In DNA, the CDR3 is TGCGCCAGCAGCCAAGGCCGAGCGGTAAGAGAGAATGAGCAGTTCTTC. It specifies CASSQGRAVRENEQFF.